One and the same sample provided the 18 T cell receptor beta chains below, sequenced in a study of blood T cell repertoires in COVID-19. Generated by immunoSEQ multiplex PCR, the TCRdb table keeps only in-frame clones and is missing some. This sample carries 270,000 or so clones, more than 75% of them seen once, and the ten largest clones take approximately 6.6%. The material sequenced was PBMCs or T cells enriched from blood (not recorded which). These receptors all stem from a woman between 45 and 65 years old who had been exposed to COVID-19.

The chain has TRBV12-3 or TRBV12-4 and TRBJ1-5; no definite D call. V was cut by 4 bases and J by 9 bases, with 10 bases left in between. The CDR3 loop spans 12 amino acids. CDR3 protein: CASSYPEGPQHF. The DNA of the CDR3 is TGTGCCAGCAGTTACCCCGAGGGGCCCCAGCATTTT.

V is TRBV7-9 and J is TRBJ1-1; D is uncertain. V was clipped by 2 bases and J by 1 base, with 5 bases between them. The CDR3 loop spans 13 amino acids. CDR1 SEHNR and CDR2 FQNEAQ come from the germline V gene (reference sequence). CDR3 amino acids: CASSLSKNTEAFF. The CDR3 DNA reads TGTGCCAGCAGCTTATCAAAGAACACTGAAGCTTTCTTT. Together with reference TRBV7-9 and TRBJ1-1, the CDR3 gives the full variable domain: DTGVSQNPRHKITKRGQNVTFRCDPISEHNRLYWYRQTLGQGPEFLTYFQNEAQLEKSRLLSDRFSAERPKGSFSTLEIQRTEQGDSAMYLCASSLSKNTEAFFGQGTRLTVV.

V is TRBV12-3 or TRBV12-4 and J is TRBJ2-7; D is perhaps TRBD2 (5 bases). Trimming cost V 5 bases and J 5 bases, with 13 bases left between them. The CDR3 totals 13 residues. The DNA for the CDR3 is TGTGCCAGCAGTCTGCGTTCGGGGAACGAGCAGTACTTC. Translated: CASSLRSGNEQYF.

The chain employs TRBV6-5 and TRBJ2-2, with a tentative D call TRBD1 (5 bases). The CDR3 covers 14 residues. Trimming shortened V by 2 bases and J by 5 bases, and 9 bases separated the two germline ends. Germline values: CDR1 MNHEY, CDR2 SVGAGI. The CDR3 is CASSYIGATGELFF. CDR3 nucleotide sequence: TGTGCCAGCAGTTACATTGGGGCAACCGGGGAGCTGTTTTTT.

This clone has just one count. The J gene is TRBJ1-4, the V gene TRBV10-3, with 12 bases matching TRBD1. After removal of 8 bases from V and 8 bases from J, the junction contained 0 bases not matched to a gene. Germline CDR1 reads ENHRY; CDR2 reads SYGVKD. The CDR3 runs 12 residues. The CDR3 loop is CAIGTGGEKLFF. CDR3 in DNA: TGTGCCATCGGGACAGGGGGCGAAAAACTGTTTTTT.

V and J are TRBV19 and TRBJ1-5; D ambiguous. The CDR3 loop spans 13 amino acids. V was clipped by 1 base and J by 5 bases, with 6 bases between them. In germline, CDR1 is LNHDA, CDR2 SQIVND (reference sequence). The DNA of the CDR3 is TGTGCCAGTAGTATAGTCCGGGATCAGCCCCAGCATTTT. Encoded protein: CASSIVRDQPQHF.

The chain links TRBV4-1 to TRBJ1-1; possibly TRBD1 for D (6 bases). The V end lost 3 bases, the J end lost 0 bases, and 11 bases lay between the germline ends. Germline CDR1 MGHRA, CDR2 YSYEKL. This CDR3 is built from 15 residues. CDR3 sequence reads: CASSQSQGMNTEAFF. Here the CDR3 DNA reads TGCGCCAGCAGCCAGTCACAGGGTATGAACACTGAAGCTTTCTTT.

The rearrangement links TRBV5-4 to TRBJ1-1; tentatively, D is TRBD1 (6 bases). The germline V and J ends were trimmed by 2 bases and 4 bases, with 12 bases remaining between them. Germline CDR1 and CDR2: SGHNT and YYREEE (reference sequence). The CDR3 has 14 residues. DNA of the CDR3: TGTGCCAGCAGCTTTGTGGGACAAACCACTGAAGCTTTCTTT. Residues: CASSFVGQTTEAFF.

This chain joins TRBV6-1 and TRBJ1-6; TRBD1 agrees at 7 bases. Germline loops: CDR1 MNHNS, CDR2 SASEGT. J lost 9 bases, V lost 2 bases, and 7 bases had no gene match. This CDR3 is 15 amino acids long. CDR3 protein: CASSESQGLLSPLHF. CDR3 bases: TGTGCCAGCAGTGAATCACAGGGGCTACTTTCACCCCTCCACTTT.

The chain is built from TRBV11-3 and TRBJ2-2; TRBD1 might be the D (5 bases). CDR3 size: 14 residues. Trimming stripped 5 bases from V and 4 bases from J, with 11 bases between. Looked up from germline, CDR1 is SGHNT and CDR2 is YENEEA. CDR3 DNA: TGTGCCAGCAGCCCTCGACAGTCCACCGGGGAGCTGTTTTTT. Translating gives CASSPRQSTGELFF.

Only one count was recorded for this clone. This chain joins TRBV5-1 and TRBJ2-2; TRBD1 might be the D (6 bases). Germline V lookup: CDR1 SGHRS, CDR2 YFSETQ. The V end lost 3 bases, the J end lost 2 bases, and 11 bases lay between the germline ends. The CDR3 sequence is 15 residues long. In DNA form, the CDR3 reads TGCGCCAGCAGCTCCAGGACAGAAAACACCGGGGAGCTGTTTTTT. Encoded protein: CASSSRTENTGELFF.

CDR3 protein: CATSVTGETEAFF. CDR3 in DNA: TGTGCCACCAGTGTGACAGGGGAGACTGAAGCTTTCTTT. The chain combines TRBV24-1 with TRBJ1-1, with 8 bases fitting TRBD1. Trimming took 5 bases from V and 5 from J; bases not matched to a gene: 3. Germline V lookup: CDR1 KGHDR, CDR2 SFDVKD. The CDR3 consists of 13 residues.

This chain links TRBV3-1 (or the pseudogene TRBV3-2) with TRBJ1-3, with a tentative D call TRBD1 (5 bases). With 5 bases removed from V and 6 bases from J, the gap between germline ends came to 23 bases. The CDR3 has 17 amino acids. Germline-derived CDR1 and CDR2 are LGHDT and YNNKEL (reference sequence). In nucleotides, the CDR3 is TGTGCCAGCAGCTCAGGGATATCGGGAGGGACCCTAAACACCATATATTTT. Translated, it gives CASSSGISGGTLNTIYF.

The chain couples TRBV29-1 to TRBJ1-1, with 9 bases identical to TRBD1. This CDR3 comprises 15 residues. The germline V gene has CDR1 SQVTM and CDR2 ANQGSEA. Trimming cost V 5 bases and J 1 base; bases outside gene matches: 8. In nucleotides, the CDR3 is TGCAGCGTTTTGGAGAAACAGGGGGCGAACACTGAAGCTTTCTTT. This encodes CSVLEKQGANTEAFF.

This chain connects TRBV3-1 (or the pseudogene TRBV3-2) to TRBJ2-5; tentative D call: TRBD1 (6 bases). Germline V gives CDR1 LGHDT, CDR2 YNNKEL (reference sequence). The CDR3 is 14 residues long. Trimming left V 3 bases short and J 3 bases short, with 11 bases between. The CDR3 reads CASSQPDREETQYF. CDR3 nucleotide sequence: TGTGCCAGCAGCCAGCCGGACAGAGAAGAGACCCAGTACTTC.

V and J are TRBV9 and TRBJ2-7; possibly TRBD2 for D (5 bases). The CDR3 extends over 16 amino acids. Trimming shortened V by 0 bases and J by 2 bases, and 15 bases separated the two germline ends. Germline V gene data show CDR1 as SGDLS and CDR2 as YYNGEE. CDR3 region: CASSVALTTGTYEQYF. In nucleotides, the CDR3 is TGTGCCAGCAGCGTAGCTCTAACTACGGGGACCTACGAGCAGTACTTC.

The rearrangement joins TRBV7-2 to TRBJ2-3; no definite D call. The V end lost 1 base, the J end lost 14 bases, and 16 bases lay between the germline ends. Germline V gives CDR1 SGHTA, CDR2 FQGNSA. The CDR3 spans 13 residues. CDR3 nucleotide sequence: TGTGCCAGCAGCTTAGGTATAGAGGTAGATTCGTATTTT. Translated: CASSLGIEVDSYF.

A remark on this clone: The same CDR3 also results from other DNA sequences found in this sample. The V gene is TRBV5-1, the J gene TRBJ2-3; tentatively, D is TRBD2 (6 bases). CDR1 and CDR2 (germline): SGHRS, YFSETQ. The CDR3 contains 13 residues. V lost 5 bases, J lost 1 base, and 8 bases lay in between. The CDR3 coding sequence is TGCGCCAGCAGTTTAGCGGGCACAGATACGCAGTATTTT. Translation: CASSLAGTDTQYF.